The 27 T cell receptor beta chains presented below share a single source sample, sequenced in a study of blood T cells in healthy people across ages. The authors ran a second PCR of roughly 6 to 12 cycles using a sample-barcoded 5' primer and a J-beta primer mix. TCRdb called the 5' RACE reads again in MiXCR, with one record for every CDR3 protein. This sample yields about 730,000 distinct CDR3 sequences, of which roughly 44% are seen a single time; 20% belongs to the top ten. The sample comprised blood. These receptors all come from a woman aged 55-70 years in good health.

This clonotype showed up just a few times. J is TRBJ2-7 and V is TRBV5-5; 9 bases are shared with TRBD1. The DNA end favors TRBJ2-5, so the J call may be wrong. The CDR3 runs 13 residues. Germline CDR1 SGHKS, CDR2 YYEKEE (reference sequence). The CDR3 protein is CASRTGDPGTQYF. CDR3 DNA: TGTGCCAGCCGGACAGGGGATCCTGGGACCCAGTACTTC.

This clonotype was seen more than once but under ten times. The chain has TRBV12-3 or TRBV12-4 and TRBJ1-1; D not certain. V lost 1 base and J 2 bases, leaving 8 bases between the germline ends. The CDR3 runs 14 residues. The CDR3 is CASSLGRGNTEAFF. In nucleotides, the CDR3 is TGTGCCAGCAGTTTAGGCCGGGGAAACACTGAAGCTTTCTTT.

This clonotype came up many times. Here the CDR3 reads CASSINPTGHEQYF. The DNA for the CDR3 is TGCGCCAGCAGTATAAACCCGACAGGGCACGAGCAGTACTTC. V gene TRBV4-1 combines with J gene TRBJ2-7, with 7 bases fitting TRBD1. The CDR3 is 14 residues long. Germline lookup yields CDR1 MGHRA and CDR2 YSYEKL. Unmatched junction bases numbered 10, after V lost 6 bases and J lost 5 bases.

Note on this clonotype: One junction end does not reproduce the germline sequence, and a read error may be involved. V usage is TRBV28 and J usage is TRBJ2-7; TRBD2 aligns across 11 bases. The CDR3 spans 15 residues. Per the germline V gene, CDR1 is MDHEN and CDR2 is SYDVKM. The CDR3 region has the DNA TGTGTCAGCAGTTTAGCGGGAGGGCCAACCTACGAGCAGTACTTC. It translates to CVSSLAGGPTYEQYF. The variable domain in full, completed from reference TRBV28 and TRBJ2-7, reads DVKVTQSSRYLVKRTGEKVFLECVQDMDHENMFWYRQDPGLGLRLIYFSYDVKMKEKGDIPEGYSVSREKKERFSLILESASTNQTSMYLCVSSLAGGPTYEQYFGPGTRLTVT.

This sequence joins TRBV11-2 and TRBJ2-7, with TRBD2 identical over 11 bases. J gave up 0 bases and V 0 bases, and 16 bases lay outside the gene matches. This CDR3 comprises 21 residues. From germline, CDR1 is SGHAT and CDR2 FQNNGV. The CDR3 spells CASSLDFRRHRLAGSSYEQYF. CDR3 nucleotide sequence: TGTGCCAGCAGCTTAGATTTCAGGAGACACCGACTAGCGGGGAGCTCCTACGAGCAGTACTTC.

This CDR3 is CASSPLQGVADTQYF. In DNA, the CDR3 is TGTGCCAGCAGCCCCCTGCAGGGGGTAGCAGATACGCAGTATTTT. The genes are TRBV11-2 and TRBJ2-3, with 7 bases fitting TRBD1. Trimming removed 5 bases from V and 4 bases from J; junction bases left unmatched: 9. CDR1 SGHAT and CDR2 FQNNGV come from the germline V gene. The CDR3 runs 15 residues.

The chain combines TRBV3-1 with TRBJ2-1; 9 bases match TRBD2. V lost 5 bases to trimming and J lost 9 bases; unmatched junction nucleotides: 5. Germline V gene lookup returns CDR1 LGHDT and CDR2 YNNKEL (reference sequence). CDR3 length equals 13 residues. The CDR3 spells CASSWSGGTEQFF. The CDR3 DNA is TGTGCCAGCAGCTGGAGCGGGGGGACTGAGCAGTTCTTC.

The chain employs TRBV10-3 and TRBJ2-1, with 8 bases lining up with TRBD2. CDR3 length: 16 residues. Germline loops: CDR1 ENHRY, CDR2 SYGVKD. The V segment lost 4 bases and the J segment 2 bases; nucleotides outside the gene matches: 7. CDR3 protein: CAISGTSGDTYNEQFF. In DNA form, the CDR3 reads TGTGCCATCAGTGGAACTAGCGGAGACACCTACAATGAGCAGTTCTTC.

The J gene is TRBJ2-1, the V gene TRBV7-3; D not resolved. Germline V CDR1 and CDR2: SGHTA, FQGTGA. The CDR3 runs 12 residues. Trimming left V 4 bases short and J 10 bases short, with 11 bases between. The CDR3 DNA is TGTGCCAGCAGCTCCCAACGGGTAGAGCAGTTCTTC. Protein product: CASSSQRVEQFF. Filled out from reference TRBV7-3 and TRBJ2-1, the complete variable domain reads GAGVSQTPSNKVTEKGKYVELRCDPISGHTALYWYRQSLGQGPEFLIYFQGTGAADDSGLPNDRFFAVRPEGSVSTLKIQRTERGDSAVYLCASSSQRVEQFFGPGTRLTVL.

This clonotype appeared a few times. The chain links TRBV20-1 to TRBJ2-5; TRBD2 matches at 12 bases. There are 16 residues in the CDR3. V trimming: 6 bases; J trimming: 4 bases; junction bases outside the gene matches: 12. CDR1 and CDR2 (germline): DFQATT, SNEGSKA (reference sequence). CDR3 nucleotides: TGCAGTGCCAGCTCGTCGACTAGCGGGAGCAGAGAGACCCAGTACTTC. This sequence encodes CSASSSTSGSRETQYF.

The J gene is TRBJ2-1, the V gene TRBV27, with 8 bases that match TRBD2. The CDR3 runs 16 residues. From germline, CDR1 is MNHEY and CDR2 SMNVEV (reference sequence). Trimming at V came to 1 base and at J to 0 bases, leaving 2 bases not matched to a gene. The chain's CDR3 is CASSLFSGISYNEQFF. In nucleotides, the CDR3 is TGTGCCAGCAGTTTATTTAGCGGGATCTCCTACAATGAGCAGTTCTTC.

DNA of the CDR3: TGCAGCGTTGTGGGGATCCAAGAGACCCAGTACTTC. Its translation: CSVVGIQETQYF. The chain is built from TRBV29-1 and TRBJ2-5; no clear D. CDR1 is SQVTM and CDR2 is ANQGSEA in the germline V gene. V shed 4 bases and J shed 1 base, with 7 bases lying between them. The CDR3 totals 12 residues. Filled out from reference TRBV29-1 and TRBJ2-5, the complete variable domain reads SAVISQKPSRDICQRGTSLTIQCQVDSQVTMMFWYRQQPGQSLTLIATANQGSEATYESGFVIDKFPISRPNLTFSTLTVSNMSPEDSSIYLCSVVGIQETQYFGPGTRLLVL.

This chain joins TRBV2 and TRBJ2-7; 10 bases fit TRBD2. CDR3 length: 14 residues. CDR1 and CDR2 from the germline V gene are SNHLY and FYNNEI. The V and J ends lost 8 bases and 7 bases, in that order; junction bases with no gene match: 11. CDR3 nucleotide sequence: TGTGCCAGCGGTGTGATAGCGGGAGGCAATGAGCAGTACTTC. As protein: CASGVIAGGNEQYF.

The J gene is TRBJ1-1, the V gene TRBV20-1, with D maybe TRBD1 (5 bases). The CDR3 sequence is 15 residues long. Germline CDR1 DFQATT, CDR2 SNEGSKA (reference sequence). With 0 bases removed from V and 5 bases from J, the gap between germline ends came to 16 bases. The CDR3 loop is CSARDLARDSTEAFF. CDR3 bases: TGCAGTGCTAGAGATCTGGCCAGGGATAGTACTGAAGCTTTCTTT.

This clonotype was observed a few times. The chain joins TRBV5-1 to TRBJ2-7, with 10 bases that match TRBD2. V lost 4 bases and J lost 5; bases outside the gene matches: 12. The CDR3 is 16 residues long. Germline CDR1 and CDR2: SGHRS and YFSETQ. CDR3 nucleotides: TGCGCCAGCAGCGGGCGACTAGCGGGTCTTCGGGACGAGCAGTACTTC. Translation: CASSGRLAGLRDEQYF.

This sequence joins TRBV6-2 or TRBV6-3 and TRBJ2-5, with 8 bases identical to TRBD2. The trim removed 6 bases at V and 5 bases at J, leaving 11 bases unmatched. The CDR3 sequence is 15 residues long. Germline lookup yields CDR1 MNHEY and CDR2 SVGEGT. The CDR3 DNA is TGTGCCAGCAGATCAGGACGAGCGGGAGTCGAGACCCAGTACTTC. Protein: CASRSGRAGVETQYF.

The sample holds a few counts of this clonotype. V and J are TRBV20-1 and TRBJ2-4; possible D gene TRBD2, 5 bases. Trimming cost V 8 bases and J 12 bases, with 17 bases left between them. Germline CDR1 and CDR2: DFQATT and SNEGSKA (reference sequence). CDR3 size: 11 residues. CDR3 DNA sequence: TGCAGTACCTCGCGAGGGTACGCTCAGTACTTC. This codes for CSTSRGYAQYF.

As regards this clonotype: A junction end diverges from the germline sequence, so it may reflect a read error. The V gene is TRBV24-1, the J gene TRBJ1-2; 9 bases are a match to TRBD1. Per the germline V gene, CDR1 is KGHDR and CDR2 is SFDVKD. The CDR3 contains 14 residues. The CDR3 nucleotides read TGTGCCGCCAGTGATGGGACAGGGTGGAATGGCTACACCTTC. Translation gives CAASDGTGWNGYTF.

The chain links TRBV4-2 to TRBJ2-3; the D gene is possibly TRBD2 (6 bases). The CDR3 totals 11 residues. Germline lookup yields CDR1 LGHNA and CDR2 YNFKEQ. V lost 8 bases and J lost 6, with 9 bases in between. CDR3 region: CASRGEDTQYF. In DNA, the CDR3 is TGTGCCAGCCGCGGGGAGGATACGCAGTATTTT.

This clonotype appeared once. This chain links TRBV27 with TRBJ2-5, with TRBD1 matching over 9 bases. The end of the DNA is better explained by TRBJ2-7, so the J call may be wrong. Germline CDR1 MNHEY, CDR2 SMNVEV (reference sequence). The CDR3 extends over 13 amino acids. In DNA, the CDR3 is TGTGCCAGCAAACGACAGGGGGTCTACGAGCAGTACTTC. Protein product: CASKRQGVYEQYF.

V gene TRBV5-5 combines with J gene TRBJ2-7; D tentatively reads TRBD1 or TRBD2 (5 bases each). The germline V gene has CDR1 SGHKS and CDR2 YYEKEE (reference sequence). The CDR3 is made up of 15 amino acids. The ends were cut back, 5 bases at V and 7 bases at J, with 22 bases in the middle. CDR3 bases: TGTGCCAGCAGGCAGGCAGGGAGCTCCTACAATGAGCAGTACTTC. Translation: CASRQAGSSYNEQYF.

In its sample, this clonotype was seen once. This could be a read error, since a much larger clone is one nucleotide away. CDR3 coding DNA: TGCGCCAGCAGCTTGGGCGGCGCATCCTACGGGCAGTACTTC. Protein product: CASSLGGASYGQYF. The chain recombines TRBV5-1 with TRBJ2-5; no firm D call. There are 14 residues in the CDR3. V dropped 0 bases and J dropped 11 bases, with 17 bases sitting between them. Germline lookup yields CDR1 SGHRS and CDR2 YFSETQ.

This clonotype was detected only once. The rearrangement links TRBV29-1 to TRBJ2-4, with D maybe TRBD2 (6 bases). The J call may be in error: the DNA end matches TRBJ2-7 better. The CDR3 consists of 13 residues. Per the germline V gene, CDR1 is SQVTM and CDR2 is ANQGSEA. Written as DNA, the CDR3 is TGCAGCGTTGAGGGCGGTGGGAGGAACGAGCAGTACTTC. This codes for CSVEGGGRNEQYF.

The chain uses TRBV5-5 and TRBJ1-6; D gene ambiguous. Deletions cut 0 bases from V and 9 bases from J, with 19 bases between. Germline-derived CDR1 and CDR2 are SGHKS and YYEKEE (reference sequence). The CDR3 spans 17 residues. The CDR3 sequence: CASSLVLRQHFVSPLHF. The CDR3 DNA reads TGTGCCAGCAGCTTGGTCCTCAGGCAGCATTTCGTTTCACCCCTCCACTTT.

The gene calls are TRBV9 and TRBJ2-3, with D perhaps matching TRBD2 (6 bases). Per germline, CDR1 SGDLS and CDR2 YYNGEE. The germline V and J ends were trimmed by 4 bases and 1 base, with 16 bases remaining between them. CDR3 length equals 16 residues. DNA of the CDR3: TGTGCCAGCAGCCCCAATAGCGGCCTGGGCACAGATACGCAGTATTTT. It specifies CASSPNSGLGTDTQYF. The variable domain in full, completed from reference TRBV9 and TRBJ2-3, reads DSGVTQTPKHLITATGQRVTLRCSPRSGDLSVYWYQQSLDQGLQFLIQYYNGEERAKGNILERFSAQQFPDLHSELNLSSLELGDSALYFCASSPNSGLGTDTQYFGPGTRLTVL.

The chain employs TRBV5-6 and TRBJ1-1, with TRBD1 as a possible D gene (5 bases). The CDR3 covers 16 residues. V gave up 0 bases and J gave up 1 base, with 13 bases separating them. CDR1 and CDR2 (germline): SGHDT, YYEEEE. The CDR3 spells CASSLAERGRNTEAFF. CDR3 nucleotides: TGTGCCAGCAGCTTGGCCGAAAGGGGCCGGAACACTGAAGCTTTCTTT.

In the case of this clonotype: One end of the junction does not line up with germline, which may come from a read error. This sequence joins TRBV7-2 and TRBJ2-7; the match to TRBD2 covers 7 bases. Germline V gene lookup returns CDR1 SGHTA and CDR2 FQGNSA. This CDR3 comprises 17 residues. For the CDR3, the DNA is TGTGCTAGCAGCTTTGGTCCGGGACTACGGGGTTACAATGAGCAGTACTTC. It translates to CASSFGPGLRGYNEQYF.